This T cell receptor beta chain came from a study of CD8+CD57+ T cells in acquired aplastic anemia. Overall study: Each DNA sample taken from sorted CD4+ and CD8+ cells came to 3.2 ug on average.

CDR1 is SGHTA and CDR2 is FQGTGA in the germline V gene. The J segment lost 13 bases and the V segment lost 5 bases, leaving 9 bases of the junction unmatched. This CDR3 is built from 14 residues. The TCR beta profiling, which covered VDJ combination and CDR3 sequence, was carried out using genomic DNA as the template. TCRdb reprocessed the reads with MiXCR, giving one entry per CDR3 protein. The table shows approximately 380,000 distinct CDR3 sequences, with under 80% occurring only once. This clonotype was seen only once. This rearrangement joins TRBV7-3 to TRBJ1-6; 9 positions match TRBD1. The source material was sorted CD4+, CD8+, or CD8+CD57+ T cells (not recorded which) from PBMCs. The sequence was collected from a human donor in good health, serving as a control. CDR3 residues: CASSRQGTGGPLHF. The CDR3 region has the DNA TGTGCCAGCAGCCGACAGGGCACAGGGGGCCCCCTCCACTTT.